This T cell receptor (beta chain) was sequenced during a study of blood T cell repertoires in COVID-19. Looking at the study overall: Whether acute or convalescent, the COVID-19 samples came from the United States, Italy and Spain. T cells, B-cell-depleted T cells, or PBMCs supplied cDNA or gDNA.

In the source study's methods: How many nucleated cells were present was estimated from reference gene primer amplification. Profiling relied on immunoSEQ multiplex PCR, and the TCRdb table lists in-frame clones only, not all of them. That table furnishes V, J and clone size, whereas the DNA furnished D and trimming. In the table there are about 240,000 clones, more than 85% of which are singletons. The sequence was obtained from a woman in her sixties or seventies with active or convalescent COVID-19. Sequencing used peripheral blood.

The DNA for the CDR3 is TGTGCCAGCAGTGGGACTAGCGGGGGTACCGGTGAGCAGTTCTTC. It is translated as CASSGTSGGTGEQFF. This chain links TRBV25-1 with TRBJ2-1; TRBD2 matches 13 bases. The length of the CDR3 is 15 residues. Germline V gene sequence: CDR1 MGHDK, CDR2 SYGVNS. The J segment lost 9 bases and the V segment lost 4 bases, leaving 6 bases of the junction unmatched.